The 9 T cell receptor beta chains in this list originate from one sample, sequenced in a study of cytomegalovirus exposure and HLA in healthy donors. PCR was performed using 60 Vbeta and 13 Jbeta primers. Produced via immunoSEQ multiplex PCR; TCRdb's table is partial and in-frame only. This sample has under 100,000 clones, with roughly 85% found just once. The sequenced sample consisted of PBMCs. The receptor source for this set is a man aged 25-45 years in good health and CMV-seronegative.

The CDR3 region has the DNA TGTGCCAGCAGCTTCTTAAAAGGACTAGCGGTCCACAATGAGCAGTTCTTC. Encoded protein: CASSFLKGLAVHNEQFF. The chain combines TRBV7-8 with TRBJ2-1, with 10 bases matching TRBD2. This CDR3 spans 17 amino acids. Germline CDR1 is SGHVS and CDR2 is FQNEAQ. The J segment lost 5 bases and the V segment lost 3 bases, leaving 10 bases of the junction unmatched. The full variable domain, with the rest looked up from reference TRBV7-8 and TRBJ2-1, is GAGVSQSPRYKVAKRGQDVALRCDPISGHVSLFWYQQALGQGPEFLTYFQNEAQLDKSGLPSDRFFAERPEGSVSTLKIQRTQQEDSAVYLCASSFLKGLAVHNEQFFGPGTRLTVL.

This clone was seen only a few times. The CDR3 nucleotides are TGCGCCAGCAGCCGGGCTAGCGGGAATGTAGATACGCAGTATTTT. Translated, it gives CASSRASGNVDTQYF. The chain couples TRBV5-1 to TRBJ2-3, with TRBD2 identical over 9 bases. CDR3 length: 15 amino acids. After removal of 4 bases from V and 5 bases from J, the junction contained 8 bases not matched to a gene. The V gene's germline CDR1 is SGHRS and CDR2 YFSETQ.

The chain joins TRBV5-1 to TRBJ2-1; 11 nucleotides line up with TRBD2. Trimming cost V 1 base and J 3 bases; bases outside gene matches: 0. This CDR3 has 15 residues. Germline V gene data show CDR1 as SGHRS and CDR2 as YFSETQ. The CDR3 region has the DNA TGCGCCAGCAGCTTGACTAGCGGGGGCTACAATGAGCAGTTCTTC. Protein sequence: CASSLTSGGYNEQFF.

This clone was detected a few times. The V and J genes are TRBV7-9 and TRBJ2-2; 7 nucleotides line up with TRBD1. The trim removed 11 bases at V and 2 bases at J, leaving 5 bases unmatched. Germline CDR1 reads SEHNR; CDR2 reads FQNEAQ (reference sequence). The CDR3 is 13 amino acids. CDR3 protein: CAATGDNTGELFF. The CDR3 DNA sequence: TGTGCCGCTACAGGGGACAACACCGGGGAGCTGTTTTTT.

In DNA, the CDR3 is TGTGCCAGCAGCTTAGGACAGGGGGTCGGGAATCAGCCCCAGCATTTT. Translation: CASSLGQGVGNQPQHF. The gene calls are TRBV7-6 and TRBJ1-5; 9 positions agree with TRBD1. CDR3 length: 16 residues. V trimming: 1 base; J trimming: 4 bases; junction bases outside the gene matches: 5. The germline V gene has CDR1 SGHVS and CDR2 FNYEAQ.

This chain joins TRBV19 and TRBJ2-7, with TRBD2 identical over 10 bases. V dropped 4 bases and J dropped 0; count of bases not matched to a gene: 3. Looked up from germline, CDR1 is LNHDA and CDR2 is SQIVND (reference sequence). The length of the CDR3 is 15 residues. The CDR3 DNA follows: TGTGCCAGTAGTAAGAAGCGGGAGGGCTCCTACGAGCAGTACTTC. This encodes CASSKKREGSYEQYF.

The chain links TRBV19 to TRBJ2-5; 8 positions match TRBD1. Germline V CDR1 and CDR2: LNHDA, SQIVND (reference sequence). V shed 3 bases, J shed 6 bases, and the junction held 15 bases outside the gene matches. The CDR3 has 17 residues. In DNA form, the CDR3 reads TGTGCCAGTAGTATGAGAAGGGGGACAGGTCTTATGAAGACCCAGTACTTC. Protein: CASSMRRGTGLMKTQYF.

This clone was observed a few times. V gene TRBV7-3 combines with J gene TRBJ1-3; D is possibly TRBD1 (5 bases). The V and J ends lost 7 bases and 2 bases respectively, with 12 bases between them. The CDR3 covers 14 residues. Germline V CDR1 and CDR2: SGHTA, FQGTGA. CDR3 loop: CASNPGGTGNTIYF. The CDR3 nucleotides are TGTGCCAGCAATCCGGGGGGAACTGGAAACACCATATATTTT.

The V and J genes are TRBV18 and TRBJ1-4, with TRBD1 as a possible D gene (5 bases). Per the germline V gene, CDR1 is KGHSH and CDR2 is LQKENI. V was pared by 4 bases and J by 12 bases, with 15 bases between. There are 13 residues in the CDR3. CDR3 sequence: CASSLGLERELFF. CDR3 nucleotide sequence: TGTGCCAGCTCACTGGGACTGGAAAGGGAACTGTTTTTT. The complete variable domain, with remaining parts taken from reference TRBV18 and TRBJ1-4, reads NAGVMQNPRHLVRRRGQEARLRCSPMKGHSHVYWYRQLPEEGLKFMVYLQKENIIDESGMPKERFSAEFPKEGPSILRIQQVVRGDSAAYFCASSLGLERELFFGSGTQLSVL.